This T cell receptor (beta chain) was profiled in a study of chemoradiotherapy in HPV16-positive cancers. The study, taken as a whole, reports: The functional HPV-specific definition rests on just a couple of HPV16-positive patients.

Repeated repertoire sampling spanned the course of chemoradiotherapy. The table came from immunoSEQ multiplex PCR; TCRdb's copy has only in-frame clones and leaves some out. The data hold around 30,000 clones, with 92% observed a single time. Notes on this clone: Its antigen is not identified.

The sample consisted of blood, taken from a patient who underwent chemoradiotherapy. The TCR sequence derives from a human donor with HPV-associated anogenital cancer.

As DNA, the CDR3 is TGCGCCAGCAGCCCCGCGGCAGGGGGCTTTGGAAACACCATATATTTT. Translated, it gives CASSPAAGGFGNTIYF. This sequence joins TRBV5-1 and TRBJ1-3; 8 positions match TRBD1. From germline, CDR1 is SGHRS and CDR2 YFSETQ. The CDR3 consists of 16 residues. Trimming cost V 4 bases and J 3 bases; bases outside gene matches: 9.